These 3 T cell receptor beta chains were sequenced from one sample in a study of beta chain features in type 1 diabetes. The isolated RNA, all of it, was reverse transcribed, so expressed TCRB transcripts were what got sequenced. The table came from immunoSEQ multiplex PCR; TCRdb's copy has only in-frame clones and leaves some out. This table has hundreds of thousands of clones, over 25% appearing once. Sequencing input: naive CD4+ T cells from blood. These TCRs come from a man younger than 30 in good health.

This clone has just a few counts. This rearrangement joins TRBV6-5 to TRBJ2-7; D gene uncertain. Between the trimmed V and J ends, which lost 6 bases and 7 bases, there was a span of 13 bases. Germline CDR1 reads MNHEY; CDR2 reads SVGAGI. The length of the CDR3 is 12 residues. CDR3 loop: CASSTGPSEQYF. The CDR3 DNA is TGTGCCAGCAGCACTGGGCCCTCGGAGCAGTACTTC.

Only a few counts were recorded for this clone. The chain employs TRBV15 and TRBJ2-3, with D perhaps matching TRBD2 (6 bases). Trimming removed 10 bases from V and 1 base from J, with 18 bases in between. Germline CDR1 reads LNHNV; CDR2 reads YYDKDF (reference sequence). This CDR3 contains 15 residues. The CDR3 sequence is CASRVGGAGTDTQYF. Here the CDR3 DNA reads TGTGCCAGCAGAGTAGGAGGGGCTGGCACAGATACGCAGTATTTT. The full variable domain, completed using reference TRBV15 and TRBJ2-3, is DAMVIQNPRYQVTQFGKPVTLSCSQTLNHNVMYWYQQKSSQAPKLLFHYYDKDFNNEADTPDNFQSRRPNTSFCFLDIRSPGLGDTAMYLCASRVGGAGTDTQYFGPGTRLTVL.

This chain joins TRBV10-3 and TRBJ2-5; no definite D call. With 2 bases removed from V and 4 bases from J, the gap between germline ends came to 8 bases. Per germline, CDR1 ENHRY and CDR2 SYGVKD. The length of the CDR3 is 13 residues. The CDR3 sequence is CAISEAYRETQYF. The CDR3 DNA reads TGTGCCATCAGTGAGGCGTACAGAGAGACCCAGTACTTC.